This TCR beta chain was recovered during a study of T cells in Graves' hyperthyroidism and ophthalmopathy. Per germline, CDR1 LNHDA and CDR2 SQIVND (reference sequence). The CDR3 is 16 residues long. The ends were cut back, 7 bases at V and 3 bases at J, with 19 bases in the middle. Researchers amplified the TCR beta CDR3 regions from RNA transcripts. A set of HTBI primers served as the primers for a first-round RT-PCR of the TCR CDR3. Via MiXCR, TCRdb re-called the multiplex PCR reads, giving one row per CDR3 protein. The sample lists 480,000 or so distinct CDR3 sequences; over 13% were seen once. Graves' hyperthyroidism is called stable when ophthalmopathy does not progress within 18 months. Exclusion of patients followed from uncontrolled infection, other autoimmune disease, pregnancy or lactation. This clonotype occurred a few times. Its antigen is as yet unknown. General observations from the study: The majority of expanded thyroid clonotypes above 0.001 also appeared in blood.

The V call is TRBV19, the J call TRBJ1-5; no clear D gene. The sequencing sample was made of blood. The clonotype was recovered from a young woman with Graves' hyperthyroidism. CDR3 DNA: TGTGCCAGTAATCAGGATAGCGGGCGGGTCAATCAGCCCCAGCATTTT. It is translated as CASNQDSGRVNQPQHF.